This T cell receptor (beta chain) was observed in a study of blood T cell repertoires in COVID-19. In the study overall: Both acute and convalescent COVID-19 samples were obtained from the United States, Italy and Spain. PBMCs, B-cell-depleted T cells, or T cells provided the cDNA or gDNA that made up the material.

Original methodology: Amplified reference gene primers provided the basis for estimating nucleated cell counts. TCRdb's copy holds only in-frame clones and misses some; the assay was immunoSEQ multiplex PCR. The V and J calls and clone size are taken from that table; D and trimming were inferred from the DNA. The sample records around 140,000 clones, around 83% being singletons. CDR3 size: 12 residues. Per germline, CDR1 MNHEY and CDR2 SVGAGI. V was cut by 11 bases and J by 3 bases, with 14 bases left in between. The chain uses TRBV6-5 and TRBJ2-7; perhaps TRBD2 as D (6 bases). The receptor was isolated from a woman in her fifties or sixties with acute or convalescent COVID-19. Sequenced material: peripheral blood. CDR3 bases: TGTGCCGGGGGGTCTTTTAACTACGAGCAGTACTTC. Protein sequence: CAGGSFNYEQYF.